These 14 T cell receptor beta chains were all obtained from the same sample, sequenced in a study of shared clonotypes between healthy human individuals. The protocol was immunoSEQ multiplex PCR, while the TCRdb copy is restricted to in-frame clones and leaves out a portion. The sample has about 460,000 clones, roughly three quarters seen once; the top ten hold around 12%. The sequencing input was PBMCs. The source of these receptors is a woman aged 40 to 49 in good health. Some clones in this sample may be carry-over from other donors' samples.

V and J are TRBV27 and TRBJ2-7; 7 nucleotides line up with TRBD2. CDR3 length: 17 amino acids. V was clipped by 3 bases and J by 5 bases; unmatched bases: 16. The germline gives CDR1 MNHEY, CDR2 SMNVEV (reference sequence). CDR3 nucleotides: TGTGCCAGCAGTTTTCTCCCCCTTGCGGGAGCGCCCAACGAGCAGTACTTC. Translated, it gives CASSFLPLAGAPNEQYF.

The genes are TRBV7-8 and TRBJ2-2; D might be TRBD2 (6 bases). This CDR3 has 16 residues. V gave up 4 bases and J gave up 1 base, with 13 bases separating them. Per germline, CDR1 SGHVS and CDR2 FQNEAQ. Here the CDR3 reads CASSYSRTMNTGELFF. The CDR3 coding sequence is TGTGCCAGCAGCTACTCCCGGACTATGAACACCGGGGAGCTGTTTTTT.

The chain is built from TRBV27 and TRBJ2-1, with a possible D match to TRBD1 (6 bases). The CDR3 spans 14 residues. V shed 8 bases and J shed 4 bases, with 15 bases lying between them. From germline, CDR1 is MNHEY and CDR2 SMNVEV (reference sequence). The chain's CDR3 is CASELRGSYNEQFF. The DNA of the CDR3 is TGTGCCAGCGAGCTTAGGGGGAGTTACAATGAGCAGTTCTTC.

This clone has only one observation. This sequence is one base from a far larger clone and is likely a read error. The CDR3 does not end in the conserved phenylalanine or tryptophan, so this is likely a read error. The CDR3 here is CASSPGQGNQPQHL. The DNA for the CDR3 is TGTGCCAGCAGCCCGGGACAGGGCAATCAGCCCCAGCATCTT. V usage is TRBV7-8 and J usage is TRBJ1-5, with 8 bases that match TRBD1. Germline V gene lookup returns CDR1 SGHVS and CDR2 FQNEAQ. Trimming took 5 bases from V and 2 from J; bases not matched to a gene: 2. This CDR3 spans 14 amino acids.

The chain has TRBV5-6 and TRBJ1-3, with D uncertain. The V end lost 4 bases, the J end lost 0 bases, and 8 bases lay between the germline ends. CDR1 and CDR2 from the germline V gene are SGHDT and YYEEEE. The CDR3 has 14 amino acids. CDR3 sequence (DNA): TGTGCCAGCAGCCCTCGGATCTCTGGAAACACCATATATTTT. Its protein is CASSPRISGNTIYF. Full variable domain (rest looked up from reference TRBV5-6 and TRBJ1-3): DAGVTQSPTHLIKTRGQQVTLRCSPKSGHDTVSWYQQALGQGPQFIFQYYEEEERQRGNFPDRFSGHQFPNYSSELNVNALLLGDSALYLCASSPRISGNTIYFGEGSWLTVV.

This sequence joins TRBV18 and TRBJ1-1; no definite D call. The ends were cut back, 2 bases at V and 3 bases at J, with 7 bases in the middle. This CDR3 spans 13 amino acids. Germline V lookup: CDR1 KGHSH, CDR2 LQKENI. The CDR3 DNA sequence: TGTGCCAGCTCACCAATCGGGGACACTGAAGCTTTCTTT. This sequence encodes CASSPIGDTEAFF.

To note about this clone: This likely came from a read error, as a far larger clone is one base away. This CDR3 is also generated by other DNA sequences in the sample. The rearrangement uses TRBV29-1 and TRBJ1-1, with 7 positions matching TRBD1. CDR1 and CDR2 (germline): SQVTM, ANQGSEA. This CDR3 region has 11 residues. The CDR3 loop reads CSVSRQGAAFF. Here the CDR3 DNA reads TGCAGTGTGTCGCGACAGGGCGCAGCTTTCTTT.

The V and J genes are TRBV7-2 and TRBJ2-3; 7 nucleotides align to TRBD1. Looked up from germline, CDR1 is SGHTA and CDR2 is FQGNSA. The CDR3 covers 13 residues. With 5 bases clipped from V and 9 bases from J, the junction kept 8 bases outside the gene matches. The CDR3 sequence: CASSNDREGTQYF. The CDR3 coding sequence is TGTGCCAGCAGCAACGACAGGGAAGGAACGCAGTATTTT.

Details on this clone: A much larger clonotype is one base distant, so this may be a read error. The chain combines TRBV5-1 with TRBJ2-7; perhaps TRBD2 as D (6 bases). The length of the CDR3 is 14 residues. Germline V gene data show CDR1 as SGHRS and CDR2 as YFSETQ. This CDR3 is CDSSLFGEAGEQYF. For the CDR3, the DNA is TGCGACAGCAGCTTGTTCGGGGAGGCGGGCGAGCAGTACTTC.

The rearrangement links TRBV7-8 to TRBJ2-1, with 10 bases lining up with TRBD2. Looked up from germline, CDR1 is SGHVS and CDR2 is FQNEAQ. The CDR3 spans 19 residues. V lost 0 bases to trimming and J lost 3 bases; unmatched junction nucleotides: 11. The DNA of the CDR3 is TGTGCCAGCAGCTTAGCCGAGGCGCTTAGCGGGAGGATCTACAATGAGCAGTTCTTC. This translates into CASSLAEALSGRIYNEQFF.

This clone was recorded many times. The rearrangement uses TRBV6-6 and TRBJ2-7; D ambiguous. CDR3 length equals 15 residues. Trimming pared 10 bases from V and 0 bases from J, leaving 19 bases between. CDR1 MNHNY and CDR2 SVGAGI come from the germline V gene (reference sequence). The CDR3 DNA follows: TGTGCCACCAAGACCTCCCCGGCTAGCTCCTACGAGCAGTACTTC. It codes for CATKTSPASSYEQYF.

V gene TRBV18 combines with J gene TRBJ2-5, with a tentative D call TRBD2 (6 bases). The CDR3 has 14 amino acids. Per germline, CDR1 KGHSH and CDR2 LQKENI. Trimming pared 3 bases from V and 10 bases from J, leaving 18 bases between. CDR3 nucleotides: TGTGCCAGCTCACCTACGGCCCTCAGGGAGGTCCAGTACTTC. Amino acids: CASSPTALREVQYF.

V gene TRBV9 combines with J gene TRBJ1-2; TRBD1 aligns across 11 bases. With V trimmed by 4 bases and J by 4 bases, 6 bases remained unmatched. Germline assignment: CDR1 SGDLS and CDR2 YYNGEE. The CDR3 has 15 amino acids. CDR3 nucleotides: TGTGCCAGCAGCCCCACCGGGACAGGGGGCTATGGCTACACCTTC. This gives the protein CASSPTGTGGYGYTF.

This clone came up once. The rearrangement uses TRBV29-1 and TRBJ1-2; 7 bases fit TRBD1. CDR3 length: 13 amino acids. The V segment lost 7 bases and the J segment 5 bases; nucleotides outside the gene matches: 10. The V gene's germline CDR1 is SQVTM and CDR2 ANQGSEA. DNA of the CDR3: TGCAGCGCCGCAGGGACAGCGGGGTATGGCTACACCTTC. It is translated as CSAAGTAGYGYTF.